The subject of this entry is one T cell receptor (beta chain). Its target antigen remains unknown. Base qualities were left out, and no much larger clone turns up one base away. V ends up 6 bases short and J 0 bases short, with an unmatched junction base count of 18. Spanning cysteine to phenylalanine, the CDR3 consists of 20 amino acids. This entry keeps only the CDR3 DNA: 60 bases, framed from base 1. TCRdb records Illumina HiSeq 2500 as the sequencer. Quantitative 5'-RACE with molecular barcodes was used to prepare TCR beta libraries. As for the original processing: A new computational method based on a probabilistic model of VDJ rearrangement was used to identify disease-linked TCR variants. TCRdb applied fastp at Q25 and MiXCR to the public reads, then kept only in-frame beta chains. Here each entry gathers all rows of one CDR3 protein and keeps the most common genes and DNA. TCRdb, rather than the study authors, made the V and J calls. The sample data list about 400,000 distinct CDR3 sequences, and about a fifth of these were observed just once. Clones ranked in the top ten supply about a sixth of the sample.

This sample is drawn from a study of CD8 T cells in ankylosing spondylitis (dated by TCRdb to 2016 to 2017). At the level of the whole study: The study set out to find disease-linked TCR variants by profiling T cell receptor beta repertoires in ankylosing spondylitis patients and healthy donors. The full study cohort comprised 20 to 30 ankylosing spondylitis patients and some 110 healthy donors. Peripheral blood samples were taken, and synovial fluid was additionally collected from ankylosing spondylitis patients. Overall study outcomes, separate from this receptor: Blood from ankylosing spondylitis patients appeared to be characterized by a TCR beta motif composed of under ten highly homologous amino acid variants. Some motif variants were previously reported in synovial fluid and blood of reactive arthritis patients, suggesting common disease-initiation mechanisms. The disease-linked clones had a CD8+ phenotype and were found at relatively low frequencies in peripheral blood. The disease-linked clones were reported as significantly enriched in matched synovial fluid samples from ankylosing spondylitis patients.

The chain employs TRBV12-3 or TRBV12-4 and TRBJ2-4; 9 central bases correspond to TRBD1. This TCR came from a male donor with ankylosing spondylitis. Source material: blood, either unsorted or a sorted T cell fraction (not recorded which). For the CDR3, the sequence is CASRPTGTGNPGVAKNIQYF. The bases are TGTGCCAGCAGACCCACCGGGACAGGGAATCCAGGGGTAGCCAAAAACATTCAGTACTTC.